This T cell receptor (beta chain) comes out of a study of cytomegalovirus exposure and HLA in healthy donors. Study-level results: In an earlier analysis, productive rearrangement rates for most beta V segments clustered near 87% or 30%. The records held CMV serostatus as the only immune exposure information.

PCR used 60 Vbeta primers and 13 Jbeta primers. Libraries were prepared by immunoSEQ multiplex PCR; TCRdb keeps only in-frame clonotypes and omits some of them. The data hold 90,000 to 120,000 clones, with about 79% observed a single time. The length of the CDR3 is 12 residues. V lost 8 bases and J 3 bases, leaving 8 bases between the germline ends. Germline loops: CDR1 MNHNS, CDR2 SASEGT. As concerns this clone: Its antigen is undetermined.

V usage is TRBV6-1 and J usage is TRBJ1-5, with D possibly matching TRBD1 (6 bases). This receptor was identified in a female donor in good health and CMV-seropositive. Sequencing used PBMCs. The CDR3 here is CASGQLNQPQHF. CDR3 nucleotide sequence: TGTGCCAGCGGACAGCTCAATCAGCCCCAGCATTTT.